This note documents a single TCR beta chain sequence. What it recognizes is unknown. Germline CDR1 and CDR2: MNHEY and SMNVEV (reference sequence). The J segment lost 0 bases and the V segment lost 2 bases, leaving 13 bases of the junction unmatched. The CDR3 is made up of 19 amino acids. This specimen comes from a study of prognosis after radiotherapy for stage I lung cancer. Turning to the study itself: Patients numbered about a dozen men and a handful of women, aged about 53 to 85 with a median of roughly 70 years. Nobody among the patients got concurrent therapy with stereotactic body radiotherapy. Subsequent to radiotherapy, distant metastatic disease emerged in a handful of patients (median about seven months), whereas some 14 exhibited no significant progression. General study findings and limits: The study found lower Shannon entropy after stereotactic body radiation therapy in patients who developed distant metastases.

The authors amplified TCR beta CDR3 from genomic DNA using two-round multiplex PCR. Primers were specific to each TRBV and TRBJ gene in first-round PCR. TCRdb passed the multiplex PCR reads through MiXCR, listing each CDR3 protein once. The sample has some 23,000 distinct CDR3 sequences; roughly 40% are singletons. This clonotype originated in a donor aged 50 or older with non-small cell lung cancer. The sequencing used PBMCs, collected before or after stereotactic body radiation therapy (not recorded which). The chain links TRBV27 to TRBJ2-3; TRBD2 agrees at 8 bases. The CDR3 here is CASSLGVAGRTTSTDTQYF. Written as DNA, the CDR3 is TGTGCCAGCAGTTTAGGTGTAGCGGGAAGAACGACTAGCACAGATACGCAGTATTTT.